These 13 T cell receptor beta chains share one sample of origin, sequenced in a study of blood T cell repertoires in COVID-19. Here immunoSEQ multiplex PCR was the method, and the copy in TCRdb shows in-frame clones only, minus some. This sample yields roughly 100,000 clones, of which around 87% are seen a single time; around a tenth belongs to the top ten. Source material: peripheral blood. The receptors here all came from a young woman with acute or convalescent COVID-19.

The chain recombines TRBV30 with TRBJ1-5; D is unresolved. Germline CDR1 reads GTSNPN; CDR2 reads SVGIG (reference sequence). The CDR3 is 14 residues long. Trimming cost V 0 bases and J 4 bases, with 10 bases left between them. The CDR3 bases are TGTGCCTGGAGTGTAGCGTCGGTGAATCAGCCCCAGCATTTT. The encoded protein is CAWSVASVNQPQHF.

This sequence joins TRBV7-2 and TRBJ2-7; 9 nucleotides agree with TRBD2. V was pared by 3 bases and J by 3 bases, with 9 bases of the junction left unmatched. The germline gives CDR1 SGHTA, CDR2 FQGNSA. The CDR3 spans 16 residues. The CDR3 DNA sequence: TGTGCCAGCAGCTTTTCTAGCGGGGTGGGGGTCTACGAGCAGTACTTC. Translated: CASSFSSGVGVYEQYF.

The chain couples TRBV28 to TRBJ2-7; D unclear. The V gene's germline CDR1 is MDHEN and CDR2 SYDVKM. This CDR3 contains 13 residues. V was cut by 8 bases and J by 4 bases, with 15 bases left in between. CDR3 sequence (DNA): TGTGCCAGCCTTGCTCGGGTAGAGTACGAGCAGTACTTC. Its protein product is CASLARVEYEQYF.

The genes are TRBV30 and TRBJ2-1; D is perhaps TRBD2 (5 bases). CDR3 length equals 14 residues. CDR1 GTSNPN and CDR2 SVGIG come from the germline V gene (reference sequence). V lost 2 bases and J lost 3, with 11 bases in between. CDR3 DNA: TGTGCCTGGAGTTCCGGGGTTGGCTACAATGAGCAGTTCTTC. Its translation: CAWSSGVGYNEQFF. The variable domain in full, with the rest retrieved from reference TRBV30 and TRBJ2-1, is SQTIHQWPATLVQPVGSPLSLECTVEGTSNPNLYWYRQAAGRGLQLLFYSVGIGQISSEVPQNLSASRPQDRQFILSSKKLLLSDSGFYLCAWSSGVGYNEQFFGPGTRLTVL.

This clone appeared a single time. V is TRBV5-1 and J is TRBJ2-1; 8 bases agree with TRBD2. Germline V CDR1 and CDR2: SGHRS, YFSETQ. The CDR3 sequence is 15 residues long. Unmatched junction bases numbered 9, after V lost 2 bases and J lost 8 bases. CDR3 bases: TGCGCCAGCAGCTTTGGGGCGGGGGGAAGTTATGAGCAGTTCTTC. It encodes CASSFGAGGSYEQFF. The whole variable domain, filled in from reference TRBV5-1 and TRBJ2-1, reads KAGVTQTPRYLIKTRGQQVTLSCSPISGHRSVSWYQQTPGQGLQFLFEYFSETQRNKGNFPGRFSGRQFSNSRSEMNVSTLELGDSALYLCASSFGAGGSYEQFFGPGTRLTVL.

The chain has TRBV5-1 and TRBJ1-1, with TRBD1 as a possible D gene (6 bases). V lost 4 bases and J lost 3, with 10 bases in between. The CDR3 loop spans 13 amino acids. The germline V gene encodes CDR1 SGHRS and CDR2 YFSETQ. The CDR3, as DNA: TGCGCCAGCAGCAAACAGGGTCACACTGAAGCTTTCTTT. Amino acids: CASSKQGHTEAFF.

This CDR3 is CASGLTAGGRTEAFF. As DNA, the CDR3 is TGTGCTAGTGGTTTGACGGCAGGGGGCCGCACTGAAGCTTTCTTT. The gene calls are TRBV12-5 and TRBJ1-1; 8 bases agree with TRBD1. V trimming: 2 bases; J trimming: 4 bases; junction bases outside the gene matches: 6. This CDR3 has 15 residues. Germline V lookup: CDR1 LGHNT, CDR2 FRNRAP.

V usage is TRBV6-5 and J usage is TRBJ1-1; TRBD1 might be the D (5 bases). The CDR3 covers 15 residues. Germline V CDR1 and CDR2: MNHEY, SVGAGI. V was cut by 1 base and J by 1 base, with 10 bases left in between. For the CDR3, the DNA is TGTGCCAGCAGTTACTACAGGCGGCAGAACACTGAAGCTTTCTTT. Translation gives CASSYYRRQNTEAFF.

This clone came up once. The chain has TRBV10-1 and TRBJ2-7; the D is unclear. V dropped 5 bases and J dropped 3 bases, with 11 bases sitting between them. The CDR3 sequence is 13 residues long. Germline values: CDR1 WNHNN, CDR2 SYGVQD (reference sequence). The CDR3 DNA is TGCGCCAGCAGTCTAGACCCAAACTACGAGCAGTACTTC. This sequence encodes CASSLDPNYEQYF.

V gene TRBV29-1 combines with J gene TRBJ1-2; 8 bases match TRBD1. V gave up 6 bases and J gave up 4 bases; unmatched junction bases: 4. This CDR3 is built from 12 residues. In germline, CDR1 is SQVTM, CDR2 ANQGSEA. CDR3 DNA sequence: TGCAGCGTGGACAGGGTCGGCTATGGCTACACCTTC. The encoded protein is CSVDRVGYGYTF.

This clone was counted between two and nine times. The V gene is TRBV27, the J gene TRBJ2-2, with 8 bases that match TRBD1. The CDR3 spans 16 residues. V lost 3 bases to trimming and J lost 6 bases; unmatched junction nucleotides: 9. Germline V gene sequence: CDR1 MNHEY, CDR2 SMNVEV (reference sequence). Here the CDR3 reads CASSFGTGGAAGELFF. The CDR3 DNA reads as TGTGCCAGCAGTTTCGGGACAGGTGGGGCCGCCGGGGAGCTGTTTTTT.

CDR3 DNA sequence: TGTGCCATCAGGGCTGAGGGGGACTATAATTCACCCCTCCACTTT. The encoded protein is CAIRAEGDYNSPLHF. The chain joins TRBV10-3 to TRBJ1-6, with a tentative D call TRBD1 (6 bases). V lost 6 bases, J lost 3 bases, and 12 bases lay in between. Looked up from germline, CDR1 is ENHRY and CDR2 is SYGVKD. The CDR3 length is 15 residues.

This rearrangement joins TRBV28 to TRBJ2-3; 7 nucleotides match TRBD2. Germline trimming cut 2 bases from V and 0 bases from J; bases unmatched to any gene: 5. CDR1 is MDHEN, CDR2 SYDVKM, per germline. This CDR3 spans 16 amino acids. As DNA, the CDR3 is TGTGCCAGCAGTTTAAGCAGGGACTATAGCACAGATACGCAGTATTTT. Protein product: CASSLSRDYSTDTQYF. Complete variable domain (other parts from reference TRBV28 and TRBJ2-3): DVKVTQSSRYLVKRTGEKVFLECVQDMDHENMFWYRQDPGLGLRLIYFSYDVKMKEKGDIPEGYSVSREKKERFSLILESASTNQTSMYLCASSLSRDYSTDTQYFGPGTRLTVL.